This TCR beta chain was captured by sequencing in a study of blood T cell repertoires in COVID-19. Study overall: The origin of the acute and convalescent COVID-19 samples was the United States, Italy and Spain. From T cells, B-cell-depleted T cells, or PBMCs came the material, which was cDNA or gDNA.

CDR3 length equals 14 residues. V lost 1 base and J 5 bases, leaving 13 bases between the germline ends. Germline values: CDR1 SGHRS, CDR2 YFSETQ. Authors' analysis steps: From reference gene primer amplification, estimates of nucleated cell counts were derived. The table came from immunoSEQ multiplex PCR; TCRdb's copy has only in-frame clones and leaves some out. For V, J and clone size, that table is used; D and trimming come from the DNA. The sample has tens of thousands of clones, around 74% seen once; the top ten hold about 28%. This clone was counted at least ten times. V and J are TRBV5-1 and TRBJ2-7; D may be TRBD1 (6 bases). The source material was peripheral blood. This receptor was obtained from a woman of 80 years or more with acute or convalescent COVID-19. The CDR3 sequence: CASSLTQGPNEQYF. Written as DNA, the CDR3 is TGCGCCAGCAGCTTGACACAGGGACCCAACGAGCAGTACTTC.